Listed here is a single TCR beta chain. Its specificity is unknown. The data stem from a study of cytomegalovirus exposure and HLA in healthy donors. Study-level points and caveats: Later, an analysis found that common viral pathogens appeared to be linked with several of the most significant clusters. A missense DCLRE1C variant was associated with V- and J-gene trimming of TCR beta chains in a later analysis, and an independent cohort replicated the association. The analysis excluded some indistinguishable V segments, including TRBV6-2 and TRBV6-3.

This CDR3 spans 15 amino acids. The ends were cut back, 4 bases at V and 3 bases at J, with 14 bases in the middle. Per germline, CDR1 MNHEY and CDR2 SMNVEV (reference sequence). Sampled while nominally healthy, donors likely had unrecorded immune exposures. The PCR was carried out with 60 Vbeta primers and 13 Jbeta primers. TCRdb's table, derived via immunoSEQ multiplex PCR, lists solely in-frame clones and lacks some. The sample carries fewer than 250,000 clones, approximately 81% recorded once. J is TRBJ2-3 and V is TRBV27; a possible D gene is TRBD2 (6 bases). Sequenced input: PBMCs. The source is a man in his thirties or forties in good health and CMV-seronegative. The CDR3 region has the DNA TGTGCCAGCAGTTATCTAGCGAGTTGGACAGATACGCAGTATTTT. Residues: CASSYLASWTDTQYF.